Following are 3 T cell receptor beta chains from one sample sequenced in a study of T cell responses to AZD1222 COVID-19 vaccine. The assay was immunoSEQ multiplex PCR, and TCRdb's table has in-frame clones only and misses some. Of about 160,000 clones in the sample, 88% were seen once. The specimen comprised peripheral blood, sampled on day 0 of AZD1222 vaccination. The receptors come from an adult in good health.

The chain is built from TRBV10-3 and TRBJ1-5, with D maybe TRBD1 (5 bases). The CDR3 extends over 13 amino acids. The germline V gene encodes CDR1 ENHRY and CDR2 SYGVKD. V was cut by 2 bases and J by 7 bases, with 9 bases left in between. The CDR3 DNA reads TGTGCCATCAGTGAGATAAGGGGACAGCCCCAGCATTTT. The encoded protein is CAISEIRGQPQHF.

For this clone: Distinct nucleotide sequences in the sample also encode this CDR3. The V call is TRBV20-1, the J call TRBJ2-5; D is undetermined. The CDR3 is made up of 11 amino acids. Trimming removed 2 bases at V and 2 bases at J, with 3 bases between. CDR1 and CDR2 from the germline V gene are DFQATT and SNEGSKA (reference sequence). The CDR3 region has the DNA TGCAGTGCTAGACCTCAAGAGACCCAGTACTTC. Translated: CSARPQETQYF.

This clone was detected once. This sequence joins TRBV6-5 and TRBJ2-7; perhaps TRBD1 as D (5 bases). Germline V gene sequence: CDR1 MNHEY, CDR2 SVGAGI. V shed 0 bases and J shed 1 base, with 13 bases lying between them. The CDR3 has 16 residues. CDR3 bases: TGTGCCAGCAGTTACTCCCTGGACACAACATCCTACGAGCAGTACTTC. This encodes CASSYSLDTTSYEQYF.